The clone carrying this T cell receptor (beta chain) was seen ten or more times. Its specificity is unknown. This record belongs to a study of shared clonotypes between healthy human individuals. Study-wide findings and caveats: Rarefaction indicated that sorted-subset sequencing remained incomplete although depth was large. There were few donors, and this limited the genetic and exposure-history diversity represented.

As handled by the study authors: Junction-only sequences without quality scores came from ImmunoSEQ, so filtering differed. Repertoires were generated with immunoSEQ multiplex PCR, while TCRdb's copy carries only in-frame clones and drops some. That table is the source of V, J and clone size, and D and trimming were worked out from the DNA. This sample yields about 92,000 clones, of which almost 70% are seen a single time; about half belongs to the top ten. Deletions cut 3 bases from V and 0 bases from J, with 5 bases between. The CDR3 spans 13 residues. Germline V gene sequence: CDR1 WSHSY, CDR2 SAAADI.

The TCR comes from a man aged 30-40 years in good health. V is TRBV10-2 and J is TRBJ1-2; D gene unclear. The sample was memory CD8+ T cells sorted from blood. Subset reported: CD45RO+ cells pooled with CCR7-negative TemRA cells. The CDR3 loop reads CASSEGSNYGYTF. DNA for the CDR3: TGCGCCAGCAGTGAAGGCTCTAACTATGGCTACACCTTC.